One sample yielded the 3 T cell receptor beta chains listed below, sequenced in a study of blood T cells in healthy people across ages. Primers used in a second PCR of about 7 to 12 cycles were a sample-barcoded 5' primer and a J-beta primer mix. Each CDR3 protein gets one entry after TCRdb re-called the 5' RACE reads with MiXCR. The sample has 700,000 to 850,000 distinct CDR3 sequences; roughly 50% are singletons. The sample comprised blood. All receptors derive from a man aged 80 or over in good health.

This clonotype was observed a single time. Here the CDR3 reads CASSYPGADIAKNIQYF. CDR3 nucleotides: TGTGCCAGCAGTTACCCTGGAGCGGATATAGCCAAAAACATTCAGTACTTC. V usage is TRBV6-6 and J usage is TRBJ2-5; D may be TRBD2 (5 bases). The J call may not be correct, given that the DNA end is closer to TRBJ2-4. This CDR3 has 17 amino acids. Germline V gene data show CDR1 as MNHNY and CDR2 as SVGAGI (reference sequence).

The V and J genes are TRBV28 and TRBJ2-4; possibly TRBD2 for D (5 bases). Trimming removed 5 bases at V and 5 bases at J, with 19 bases between. CDR1 is MDHEN, CDR2 SYDVKM, per germline. This CDR3 contains 16 residues. Written as DNA, the CDR3 is TGTGCCAGCAGTCTTTACGAGGACTCCACTCAAAACATTCAGTACTTC. Protein product: CASSLYEDSTQNIQYF.

Details on this clonotype: At one end, the junction sequence differs from germline, possibly due to a read error. The rearrangement links TRBV20-1 to TRBJ2-3; 7 bases line up with TRBD1. The germline V gene has CDR1 DFQATT and CDR2 SNEGSKA (reference sequence). The length of the CDR3 is 14 residues. The CDR3 protein is CSARETKDRRTRYF. In DNA, the CDR3 is TGCAGTGCTAGAGAGACAAAGGACAGGCGGACGCGGTATTTT.